A single sample is the source of the 20 T cell receptor beta chains below, sequenced in a study of T cell responses to AZD1222 COVID-19 vaccine. Measured with immunoSEQ multiplex PCR; TCRdb has only the in-frame clones, and not every one. The sample includes about 130,000 clones, roughly 91% of them seen just once. The sample in question was peripheral blood, obtained on day 0 of AZD1222 vaccination. These receptor sequences come from an adult in good health.

The chain carries TRBV11-1 and TRBJ2-1; D might be TRBD1 (6 bases). This CDR3 has 14 residues. V was pared by 5 bases and J by 5 bases, with 13 bases between. The germline V gene has CDR1 SGHAT and CDR2 FQDESV (reference sequence). The CDR3, as DNA: TGTGCCAGCAGCCCGTGGGCAGGGGACAATGAGCAGTTCTTC. Translation gives CASSPWAGDNEQFF.

The chain couples TRBV7-9 to TRBJ1-2; D is possibly TRBD1 (5 bases). The V and J ends lost 5 bases and 6 bases respectively, with 19 bases between them. This CDR3 spans 15 amino acids. CDR1 SEHNR and CDR2 FQNEAQ come from the germline V gene (reference sequence). DNA for the CDR3: TGTGCCAGCAGCCAGGGTGGACACTGGGAGGATGGCTACACCTTC. It yields the protein CASSQGGHWEDGYTF.

J is TRBJ1-1 and V is TRBV28; D is perhaps TRBD1 (5 bases). The CDR3 runs to 14 residues. The V and J ends lost 6 bases and 3 bases respectively, with 14 bases between them. From germline, CDR1 is MDHEN and CDR2 SYDVKM. CDR3 region: CASSPETGDTEAFF. CDR3 DNA sequence: TGTGCCAGCAGCCCAGAAACAGGTGACACTGAAGCTTTCTTT.

The chain is built from TRBV11-2 and TRBJ2-1; TRBD2 is a possible D gene (5 bases). There are 13 residues in the CDR3. Deletions cut 3 bases from V and 9 bases from J, with 12 bases between. CDR1 and CDR2 from the germline V gene are SGHAT and FQNNGV. CDR3 in DNA: TGTGCCAGCAGCTTCACTAGTTCTTCTGAGCAGTTCTTC. Protein sequence: CASSFTSSSEQFF. The whole variable domain, remainder taken from reference TRBV11-2 and TRBJ2-1, is EAGVAQSPRYKIIEKRQSVAFWCNPISGHATLYWYQQILGQGPKLLIQFQNNGVVDDSQLPKDRFSAERLKGVDSTLKIQPAKLEDSAVYLCASSFTSSSEQFFGPGTRLTVL.

This clone is a singleton in its sample. The chain combines TRBV4-1 with TRBJ1-2; 9 nucleotides agree with TRBD1. V shed 0 bases, J shed 5 bases, and the junction held 7 bases outside the gene matches. Germline V lookup: CDR1 MGHRA, CDR2 YSYEKL. This CDR3 comprises 16 residues. For the CDR3, the DNA is TGCGCCAGCAGCCAAGAGGGACAGGGCGAGCGGTATGGCTACACCTTC. It yields the protein CASSQEGQGERYGYTF.

This clone was observed once. This chain uses TRBV6-5 with TRBJ2-7, with D unclear. Germline lookup yields CDR1 MNHEY and CDR2 SVGAGI. CDR3 length: 14 residues. Trimming cost V 4 bases and J 5 bases, with 15 bases left between them. The CDR3 protein is CASSSLRGVDEQYF. CDR3 DNA: TGTGCCAGCAGTTCCTTGCGTGGGGTGGACGAGCAGTACTTC.

This clone was seen only once. This chain connects TRBV19 to TRBJ2-7; 7 bases map to TRBD1. The V and J ends lost 3 bases and 0 bases, in that order; junction bases with no gene match: 5. The CDR3 covers 15 residues. Germline assignment: CDR1 LNHDA and CDR2 SQIVND (reference sequence). CDR3 nucleotide sequence: TGTGCCAGTAGTATTGGATCAGGGGGCTCCTACGAGCAGTACTTC. Amino acid sequence: CASSIGSGGSYEQYF.

The count of this clone is one. The gene calls are TRBV6-6 and TRBJ2-3, with 13 bases lining up with TRBD2. V shed 5 bases, J shed 2 bases, and the junction held 7 bases outside the gene matches. The V gene's germline CDR1 is MNHNY and CDR2 SVGAGI (reference sequence). The CDR3 has 17 amino acids. CDR3 coding DNA: TGTGCCAGCAGTCGCGGGACTAGCGGGGTTTACACAGATACGCAGTATTTT. Translating gives CASSRGTSGVYTDTQYF.

This clone has just one count. The same CDR3 arises from other DNA sequences in this sample as well. The gene calls are TRBV7-2 and TRBJ2-2; D not certain. Trimming took 1 base from V and 3 from J, leaving 3 bases between them. The CDR3 runs to 13 residues. CDR1 is SGHTA and CDR2 is FQGNSA in the germline V gene. The CDR3 nucleotides are TGTGCCAGCAGCTTAGAGTACACCGGGGAGCTGTTTTTT. It yields the protein CASSLEYTGELFF.

For the CDR3, the DNA is TGTGCCTGGAGTGATGGAGGATTGAACACTGAAGCTTTCTTT. This codes for CAWSDGGLNTEAFF. V is TRBV30 and J is TRBJ1-1; no reliable D call. The germline V and J ends were trimmed by 1 base and 0 bases, with 9 bases remaining between them. Germline V gives CDR1 GTSNPN, CDR2 SVGIG (reference sequence). The CDR3 is 14 residues long.

The chain links TRBV7-2 to TRBJ2-1, with a possible D match to TRBD2 (6 bases). The CDR3 covers 15 residues. The V and J ends lost 2 bases and 7 bases respectively, with 15 bases between them. The germline V gene encodes CDR1 SGHTA and CDR2 FQGNSA. CDR3 coding DNA: TGTGCCAGCAGCTTAAGGGAACTAGCTTGGAATGAGCAGTTCTTC. Translating it yields CASSLRELAWNEQFF.

The gene calls are TRBV5-6 and TRBJ1-2, with D possibly matching TRBD1 (6 bases). In germline, CDR1 is SGHDT, CDR2 YYEEEE. The CDR3 runs to 15 residues. V lost 4 bases and J 4 bases, leaving 17 bases between the germline ends. Written as DNA, the CDR3 is TGTGCCAGCAGCCCCGGTATGGGGGGCATCTATGGCTACACCTTC. This encodes CASSPGMGGIYGYTF.

The genes are TRBV6-5 and TRBJ1-1; no firm D call. In germline, CDR1 is MNHEY, CDR2 SVGAGI. The ends were cut back, 7 bases at V and 2 bases at J, with 14 bases in the middle. The CDR3 runs 14 residues. CDR3 sequence (DNA): TGTGCCAGCACCCCCTTAGTGAGCAACACTGAAGCTTTCTTT. Encoded protein: CASTPLVSNTEAFF.

This chain joins TRBV27 and TRBJ2-2; no clear D gene. This CDR3 region has 16 residues. Germline V gene sequence: CDR1 MNHEY, CDR2 SMNVEV (reference sequence). The V end was cut by 0 bases, the J end by 3 bases, with 11 bases between. The CDR3 DNA follows: TGTGCCAGCAGTTTATCGAAACGGCTAGACACCGGGGAGCTGTTTTTT. It is translated as CASSLSKRLDTGELFF.

The chain links TRBV19 to TRBJ2-1; D not resolved. V shed 5 bases and J shed 8 bases, with 7 bases lying between them. Per germline, CDR1 LNHDA and CDR2 SQIVND (reference sequence). The CDR3 length is 11 residues. CDR3 sequence reads: CASSVWDEQFF. The DNA of the CDR3 is TGTGCCAGTAGTGTCTGGGATGAGCAGTTCTTC. Full variable domain (missing parts from reference TRBV19 and TRBJ2-1): DGGITQSPKYLFRKEGQNVTLSCEQNLNHDAMYWYRQDPGQGLRLIYYSQIVNDFQKGDIAEGYSVSREKKESFPLTVTSAQKNPTAFYLCASSVWDEQFFGPGTRLTVL.

The chain joins TRBV12-5 to TRBJ1-6; D not certain. CDR3 length equals 12 residues. V was cut by 1 base and J by 7 bases, with 2 bases left in between. Germline V lookup: CDR1 LGHNT, CDR2 FRNRAP. The DNA for the CDR3 is TGTGCTAGTGGTTTGGGGAATTCACCCCTCCACTTT. Translating it yields CASGLGNSPLHF.

The chain carries TRBV5-1 and TRBJ2-3; the D is unclear. Germline V gene lookup returns CDR1 SGHRS and CDR2 YFSETQ. The CDR3 is 16 amino acids. With 2 bases removed from V and 2 bases from J, the gap between germline ends came to 15 bases. CDR3 sequence: CASSFGRSGYTDTQYF. CDR3 nucleotides: TGCGCCAGCAGCTTTGGGCGTTCCGGGTACACAGATACGCAGTATTTT.

This chain uses TRBV28 with TRBJ1-5; D gene ambiguous. The germline V gene encodes CDR1 MDHEN and CDR2 SYDVKM. V dropped 3 bases and J dropped 6 bases, with 9 bases sitting between them. The CDR3 has 13 amino acids. The CDR3 spells CASSLPRPQPQHF. For the CDR3, the DNA is TGTGCCAGCAGTTTGCCGAGGCCTCAGCCCCAGCATTTT.

The genes are TRBV4-1 and TRBJ1-1; maybe TRBD1 (5 bases). Between the trimmed V and J ends, which lost 1 base and 4 bases, there was a span of 10 bases. Germline lookup yields CDR1 MGHRA and CDR2 YSYEKL. This CDR3 is built from 14 residues. Here the CDR3 reads CASSQVWGGTEAFF. In nucleotides, the CDR3 is TGCGCCAGCAGCCAAGTTTGGGGGGGCACTGAAGCTTTCTTT.

The chain combines TRBV7-8 with TRBJ2-7; tentatively, D is TRBD2 (5 bases). This CDR3 contains 16 residues. With 4 bases removed from V and 5 bases from J, the gap between germline ends came to 21 bases. Germline V lookup: CDR1 SGHVS, CDR2 FQNEAQ. This CDR3 is CASSSEPGSYPDEQYF. CDR3 bases: TGTGCCAGCAGCTCGGAACCGGGAAGCTACCCCGACGAGCAGTACTTC.